This T cell receptor (beta chain) came from a study of T cells in Graves' hyperthyroidism and ophthalmopathy. The germline V gene has CDR1 SGHKS and CDR2 YYEKEE (reference sequence). The V and J ends lost 4 bases and 2 bases respectively, with 4 bases between them. The CDR3 has 11 amino acids. Researchers amplified the TCR beta CDR3 regions from RNA transcripts. The HTBI primer set served for first-round RT-PCR of the TCR CDR3. In TCRdb, the multiplex PCR reads were re-called with MiXCR into one record per CDR3 protein. The sample includes hundreds of thousands of distinct CDR3 sequences, about a sixth of them seen just once. Hyperthyroidism, newly diagnosed and lasting under 2 months, affected patients aged 18 to 65. Based on clinical symptoms, serum thyroxine and TRAb, thyroid ultrasound and orbital computed tomography, diagnoses were reached.

The sequence was obtained from a woman aged 18-29 years with Graves' hyperthyroidism. The chain couples TRBV5-5 to TRBJ2-7, with unresolved D. The material sequenced was blood. The CDR3 region is CASSNAYEQYF. CDR3 nucleotides: TGTGCCAGCAGCAACGCCTACGAGCAGTACTTC. Full variable domain (rest looked up from reference TRBV5-5 and TRBJ2-7): DAGVTQSPTHLIKTRGQQVTLRCSPISGHKSVSWYQQVLGQGPQFIFQYYEKEERGRGNFPDRFSARQFPNYSSELNVNALLLGDSALYLCASSNAYEQYFGPGTRLTVT.